The TCR beta chain described here comes from a study of graft-versus-host responses after intestinal transplantation. Study in general: Transplants were multivisceral, liver-intestinal, or isolated intestinal. Recipients uniformly received anti-thymocyte globulin induction, followed by tacrolimus and steroids for around 3 years. Regarding the study as a whole: High graft-versus-host to host-versus-graft clonal ratios were found in allografts of patients who had graft-donor T cell macrochimerism.

Note on this clone: The antigen is undetermined.

Germline CDR1 reads MNHEY; CDR2 reads SMNVEV (reference sequence). V dropped 3 bases and J dropped 2 bases, with 9 bases sitting between them. This CDR3 spans 14 amino acids. The data were produced by immunoSEQ multiplex PCR, yet TCRdb's version contains in-frame clones alone and is incomplete. The table records fewer than 95,000 clones, 85% to 95% of them present only once. The sample consisted of unstimulated CD8+ T cells sorted from spleen or lymph node cells, taken before intestinal transplant. This sequence was found in a human donor who received an intestinal transplant. This chain connects TRBV27 to TRBJ2-3, with D hard to call. The DNA for the CDR3 is TGTGCCAGCAGTTTGAGAATCGTCACAGATACGCAGTATTTT. Amino acid sequence: CASSLRIVTDTQYF.